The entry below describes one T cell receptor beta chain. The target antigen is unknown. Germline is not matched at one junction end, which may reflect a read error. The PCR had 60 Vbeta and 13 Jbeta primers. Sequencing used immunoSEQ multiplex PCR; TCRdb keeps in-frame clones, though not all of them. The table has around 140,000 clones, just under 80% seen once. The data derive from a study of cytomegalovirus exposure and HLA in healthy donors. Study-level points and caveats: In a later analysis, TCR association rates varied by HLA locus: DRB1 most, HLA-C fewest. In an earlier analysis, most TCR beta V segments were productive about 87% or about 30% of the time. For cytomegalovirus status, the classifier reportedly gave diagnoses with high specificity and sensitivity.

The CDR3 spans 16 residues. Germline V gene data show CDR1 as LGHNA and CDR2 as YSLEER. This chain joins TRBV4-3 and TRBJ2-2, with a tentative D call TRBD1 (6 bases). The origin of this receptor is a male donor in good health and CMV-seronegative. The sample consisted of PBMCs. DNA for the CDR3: TGCGCCAGCAGCCTAATATCTTACAGGGACCACGGGGAGCCGTTTTTT. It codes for CASSLISYRDHGEPFF.